This TCR beta chain was sequenced during a study of T cell changes during pregnancy in multiple sclerosis. Clones were sequenced by immunoSEQ multiplex PCR, and TCRdb holds only the in-frame ones, with some missing. The data hold 65,000 to 85,000 clones, with 85% to 95% observed a single time. The sample consisted of CD4+ T cells from peripheral blood mononuclear cells, taken after pregnancy. This receptor was taken from a female donor with multiple sclerosis, enrolled in a pregnancy study.

The DNA of the CDR3 is TGTGCCAGCAGTCTCCTAGCCACTTCTCCCTACGAGCAGTACTTC. It yields the protein CASSLLATSPYEQYF. J is TRBJ2-7 and V is TRBV5-6, with D possibly TRBD2 on 5 matching bases. The CDR3 loop spans 15 amino acids. CDR1 and CDR2 (germline): SGHDT, YYEEEE. The germline V and J ends were trimmed by 5 bases and 2 bases, with 17 bases remaining between them.